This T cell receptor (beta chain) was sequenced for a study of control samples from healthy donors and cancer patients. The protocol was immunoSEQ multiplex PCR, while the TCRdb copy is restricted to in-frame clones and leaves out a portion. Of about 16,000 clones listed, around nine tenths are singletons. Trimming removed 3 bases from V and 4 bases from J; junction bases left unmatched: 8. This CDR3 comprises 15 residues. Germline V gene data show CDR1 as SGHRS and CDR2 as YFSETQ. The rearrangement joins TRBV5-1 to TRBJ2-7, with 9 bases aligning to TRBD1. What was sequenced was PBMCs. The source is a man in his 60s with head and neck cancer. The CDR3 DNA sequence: TGCGCCAGCAGCTATCGACAGGGGGGAGGTTACGAGCAGTACTTC. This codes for CASSYRQGGGYEQYF. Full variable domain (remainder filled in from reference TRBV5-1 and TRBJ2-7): KAGVTQTPRYLIKTRGQQVTLSCSPISGHRSVSWYQQTPGQGLQFLFEYFSETQRNKGNFPGRFSGRQFSNSRSEMNVSTLELGDSALYLCASSYRQGGGYEQYFGPGTRLTVT.